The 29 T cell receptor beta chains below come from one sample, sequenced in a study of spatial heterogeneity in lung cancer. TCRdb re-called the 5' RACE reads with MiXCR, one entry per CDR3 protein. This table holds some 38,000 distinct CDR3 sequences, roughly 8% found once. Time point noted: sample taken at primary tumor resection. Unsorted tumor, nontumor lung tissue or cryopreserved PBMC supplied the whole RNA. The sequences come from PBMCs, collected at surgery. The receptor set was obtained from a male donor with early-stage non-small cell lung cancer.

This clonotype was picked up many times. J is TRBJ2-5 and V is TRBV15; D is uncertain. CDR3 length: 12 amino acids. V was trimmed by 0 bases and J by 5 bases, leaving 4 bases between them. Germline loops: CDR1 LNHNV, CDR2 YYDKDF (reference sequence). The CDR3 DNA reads TGTGCCACCAGCAGAGATGTCGAGACCCAGTACTTC. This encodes CATSRDVETQYF.

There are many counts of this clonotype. Here the CDR3 DNA reads TGTGCCAGCAGCGTTGACATAAATAATTCACCCCTCCACTTT. Its protein product is CASSVDINNSPLHF. The rearrangement uses TRBV9 and TRBJ1-6, with unresolved D. Germline V CDR1 and CDR2: SGDLS, YYNGEE. This CDR3 is built from 14 residues. V gave up 2 bases and J gave up 5 bases, with 8 bases separating them.

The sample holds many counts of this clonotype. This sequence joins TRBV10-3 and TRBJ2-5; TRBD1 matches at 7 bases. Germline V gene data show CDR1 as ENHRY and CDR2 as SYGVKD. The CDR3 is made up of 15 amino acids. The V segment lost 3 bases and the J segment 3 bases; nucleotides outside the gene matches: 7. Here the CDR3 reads CAISDPGQAKETQYF. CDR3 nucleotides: TGTGCCATCAGTGACCCCGGACAGGCAAAAGAGACCCAGTACTTC.

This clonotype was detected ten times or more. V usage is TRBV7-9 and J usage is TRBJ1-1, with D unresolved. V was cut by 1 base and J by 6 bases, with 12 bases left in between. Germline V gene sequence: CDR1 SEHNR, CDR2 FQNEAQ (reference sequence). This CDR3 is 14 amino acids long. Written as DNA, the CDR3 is TGTGCCAGCAGCTTAGGAGTCAGCGAGCCTGAAGCTTTCTTT. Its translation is CASSLGVSEPEAFF.

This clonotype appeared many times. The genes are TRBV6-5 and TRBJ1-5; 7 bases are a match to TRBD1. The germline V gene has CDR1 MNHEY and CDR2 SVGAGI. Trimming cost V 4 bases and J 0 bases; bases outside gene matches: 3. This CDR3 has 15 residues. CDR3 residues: CASSSGTASNQPQHF. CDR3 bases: TGTGCCAGCAGTTCCGGGACAGCTAGCAATCAGCCCCAGCATTTT.

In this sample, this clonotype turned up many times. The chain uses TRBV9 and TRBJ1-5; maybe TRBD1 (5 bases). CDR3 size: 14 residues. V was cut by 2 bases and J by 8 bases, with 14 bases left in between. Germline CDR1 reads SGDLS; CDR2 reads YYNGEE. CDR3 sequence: CASSVTGVGEPQHF. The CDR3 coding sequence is TGTGCCAGCAGCGTGACGGGAGTAGGGGAGCCCCAGCATTTT.

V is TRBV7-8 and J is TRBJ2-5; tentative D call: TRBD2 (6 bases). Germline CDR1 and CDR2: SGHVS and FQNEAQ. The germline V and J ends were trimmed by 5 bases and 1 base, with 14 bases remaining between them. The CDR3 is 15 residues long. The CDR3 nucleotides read TGTGCCAGCAGCCAGACTAGTTTAGGCCAAGAGACCCAGTACTTC. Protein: CASSQTSLGQETQYF.

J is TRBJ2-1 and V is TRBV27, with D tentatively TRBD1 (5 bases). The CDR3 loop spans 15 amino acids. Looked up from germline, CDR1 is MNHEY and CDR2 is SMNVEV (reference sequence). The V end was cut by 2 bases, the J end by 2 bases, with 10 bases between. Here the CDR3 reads CASSLEGAPYNEQFF. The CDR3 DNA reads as TGTGCCAGCAGTTTAGAAGGGGCCCCCTACAATGAGCAGTTCTTC.

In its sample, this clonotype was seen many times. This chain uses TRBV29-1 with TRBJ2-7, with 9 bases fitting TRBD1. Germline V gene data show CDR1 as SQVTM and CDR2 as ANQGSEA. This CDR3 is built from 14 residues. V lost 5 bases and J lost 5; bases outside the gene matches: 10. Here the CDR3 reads CSVLTGTGYNEQYF. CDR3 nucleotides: TGCAGCGTTTTAACCGGGACAGGGTACAACGAGCAGTACTTC.

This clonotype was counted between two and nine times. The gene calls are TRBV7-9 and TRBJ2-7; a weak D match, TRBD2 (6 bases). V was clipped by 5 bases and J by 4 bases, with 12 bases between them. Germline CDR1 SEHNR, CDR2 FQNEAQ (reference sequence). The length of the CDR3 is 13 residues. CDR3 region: CASSLSGRYEQYF. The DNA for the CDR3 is TGTGCCAGCAGCCTGTCAGGGAGGTACGAGCAGTACTTC.

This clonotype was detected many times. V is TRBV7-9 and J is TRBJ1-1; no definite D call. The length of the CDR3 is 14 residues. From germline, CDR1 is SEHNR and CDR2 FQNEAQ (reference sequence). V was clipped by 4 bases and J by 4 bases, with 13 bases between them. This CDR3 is CASSWNSLGTEAFF. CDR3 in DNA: TGTGCCAGCAGCTGGAACAGCCTCGGCACTGAAGCTTTCTTT.

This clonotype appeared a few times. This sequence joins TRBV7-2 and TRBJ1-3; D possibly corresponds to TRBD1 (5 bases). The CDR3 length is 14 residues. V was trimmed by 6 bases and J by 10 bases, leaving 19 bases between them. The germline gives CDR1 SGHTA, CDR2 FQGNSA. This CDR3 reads CASRSPGTPGTIYF. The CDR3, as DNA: TGTGCCAGCAGATCCCCCGGGACTCCGGGGACCATATATTTT.

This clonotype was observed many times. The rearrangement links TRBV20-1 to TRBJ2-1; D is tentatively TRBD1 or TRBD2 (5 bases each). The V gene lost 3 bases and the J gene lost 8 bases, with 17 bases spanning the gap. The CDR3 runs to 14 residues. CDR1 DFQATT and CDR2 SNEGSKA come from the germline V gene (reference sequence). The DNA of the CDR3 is TGCAGTGCTAGGGGGGTAGCGTCGAACGATGAGCAGTTCTTC. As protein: CSARGVASNDEQFF.

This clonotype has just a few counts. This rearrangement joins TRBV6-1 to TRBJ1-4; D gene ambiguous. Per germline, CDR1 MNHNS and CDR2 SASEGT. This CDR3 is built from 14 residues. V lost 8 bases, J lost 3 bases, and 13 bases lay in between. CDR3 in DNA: TGTGCCAGCGCCCTCGGGAGGGCTAATGAAAAACTGTTTTTT. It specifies CASALGRANEKLFF.

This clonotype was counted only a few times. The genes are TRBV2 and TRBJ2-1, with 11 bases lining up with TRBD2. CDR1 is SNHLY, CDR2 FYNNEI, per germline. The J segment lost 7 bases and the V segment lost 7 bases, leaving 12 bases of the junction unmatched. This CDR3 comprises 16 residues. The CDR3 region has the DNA TGTGCCAGCACAACTGGGACTAGCGGCCGTACTAATGAGCAGTTCTTC. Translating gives CASTTGTSGRTNEQFF. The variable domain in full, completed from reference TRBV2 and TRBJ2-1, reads EPEVTQTPSHQVTQMGQEVILRCVPISNHLYFYWYRQILGQKVEFLVSFYNNEISEKSEIFDDQFSVERPDGSNFTLKIRSTKLEDSAMYFCASTTGTSGRTNEQFFGPGTRLTVL.

CDR3 region: CASSMSPGYGELFF. The CDR3 region has the DNA TGTGCCAGCAGTATGTCCCCTGGTTACGGGGAGCTGTTTTTT. The V and J genes are TRBV6-5 and TRBJ2-2; D is unclear. Trimming stripped 5 bases from V and 7 bases from J, with 14 bases between. This CDR3 spans 14 amino acids. The germline gives CDR1 MNHEY, CDR2 SVGAGI.

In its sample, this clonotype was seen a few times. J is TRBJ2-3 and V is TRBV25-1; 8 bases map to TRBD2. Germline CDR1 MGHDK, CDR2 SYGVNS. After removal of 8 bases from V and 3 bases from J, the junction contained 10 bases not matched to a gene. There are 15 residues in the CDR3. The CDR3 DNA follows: TGTGCCAGCGGGTATAGCGGGGAGCGAACAGATACGCAGTATTTT. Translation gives CASGYSGERTDTQYF.

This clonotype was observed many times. The CDR3 region has the DNA TGTGCCAGCAGCTATCGGGGGGATCGGCAGCCCCAGCATTTT. This translates into CASSYRGDRQPQHF. The rearrangement joins TRBV6-5 to TRBJ1-5; D is possibly TRBD1 (5 bases). The CDR3 length is 14 residues. Germline V gene sequence: CDR1 MNHEY, CDR2 SVGAGI. With 6 bases removed from V and 7 bases from J, the gap between germline ends came to 16 bases.

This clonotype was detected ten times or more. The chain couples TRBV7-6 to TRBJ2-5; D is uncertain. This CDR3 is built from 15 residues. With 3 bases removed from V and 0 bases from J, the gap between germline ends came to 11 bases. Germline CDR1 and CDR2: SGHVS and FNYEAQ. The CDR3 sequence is CASSFYVDNQETQYF. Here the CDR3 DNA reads TGTGCCAGCAGCTTCTATGTAGACAACCAAGAGACCCAGTACTTC.

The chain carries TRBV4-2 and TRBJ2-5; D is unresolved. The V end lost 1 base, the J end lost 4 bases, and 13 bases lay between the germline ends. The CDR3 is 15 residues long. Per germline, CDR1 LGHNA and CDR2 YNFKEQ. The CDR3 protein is CASSQGGVGRETQYF. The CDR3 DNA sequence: TGTGCCAGCAGCCAAGGTGGGGTAGGCAGAGAGACCCAGTACTTC.

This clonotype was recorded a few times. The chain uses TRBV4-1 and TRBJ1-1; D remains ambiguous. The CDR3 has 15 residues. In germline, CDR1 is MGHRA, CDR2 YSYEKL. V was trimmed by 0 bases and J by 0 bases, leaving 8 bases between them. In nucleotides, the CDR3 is TGCGCCAGCAGCCAAGATCTAGGGATGAACACTGAAGCTTTCTTT. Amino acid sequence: CASSQDLGMNTEAFF.

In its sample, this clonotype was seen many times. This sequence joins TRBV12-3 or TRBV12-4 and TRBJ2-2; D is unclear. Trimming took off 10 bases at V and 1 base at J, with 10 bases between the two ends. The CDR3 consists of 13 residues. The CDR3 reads CATRGRNTGELFF. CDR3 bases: TGTGCCACCCGAGGACGGAACACCGGGGAGCTGTTTTTT.

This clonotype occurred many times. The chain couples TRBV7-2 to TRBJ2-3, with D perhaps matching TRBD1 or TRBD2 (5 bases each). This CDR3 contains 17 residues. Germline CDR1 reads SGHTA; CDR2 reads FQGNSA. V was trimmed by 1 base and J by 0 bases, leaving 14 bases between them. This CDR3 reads CASSLVGTQGSTDTQYF. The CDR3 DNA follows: TGTGCCAGCAGCTTAGTAGGGACCCAAGGAAGCACAGATACGCAGTATTTT.

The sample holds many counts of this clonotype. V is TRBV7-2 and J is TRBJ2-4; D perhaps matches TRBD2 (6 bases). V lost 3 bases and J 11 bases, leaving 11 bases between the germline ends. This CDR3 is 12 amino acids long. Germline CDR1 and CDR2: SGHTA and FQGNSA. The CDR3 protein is CASSFSGDFQYF. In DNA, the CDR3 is TGTGCCAGCAGCTTTTCGGGGGACTTTCAGTACTTC.

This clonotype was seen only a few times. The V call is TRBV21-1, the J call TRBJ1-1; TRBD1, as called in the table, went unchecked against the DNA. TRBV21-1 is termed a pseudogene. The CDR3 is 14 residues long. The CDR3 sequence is CASSFRTVNTEAFF. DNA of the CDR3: TGTGCCAGCAGCTTTCGGACAGTAAACACTGAAGCTTTCTTT.

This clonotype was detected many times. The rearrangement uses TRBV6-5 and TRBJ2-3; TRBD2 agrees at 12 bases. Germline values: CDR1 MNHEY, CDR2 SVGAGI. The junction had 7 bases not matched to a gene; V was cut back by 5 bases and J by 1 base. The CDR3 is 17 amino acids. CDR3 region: CASSTGLAGTGTDTQYF. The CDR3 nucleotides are TGTGCCAGCAGTACCGGACTAGCGGGGACGGGCACAGATACGCAGTATTTT.

CDR3 sequence: CASRGREMNQPQHF. The CDR3 DNA sequence: TGTGCCAGCAGGGGCAGGGAGATGAATCAGCCCCAGCATTTT. The rearrangement uses TRBV2 and TRBJ1-5, with TRBD1 as a possible D gene (5 bases). CDR1 and CDR2 (germline): SNHLY, FYNNEI. Trimming left V 6 bases short and J 4 bases short, with 13 bases between. The CDR3 consists of 14 residues. The variable domain in full, completed from reference TRBV2 and TRBJ1-5, reads EPEVTQTPSHQVTQMGQEVILRCVPISNHLYFYWYRQILGQKVEFLVSFYNNEISEKSEIFDDQFSVERPDGSNFTLKIRSTKLEDSAMYFCASRGREMNQPQHFGDGTRLSIL.

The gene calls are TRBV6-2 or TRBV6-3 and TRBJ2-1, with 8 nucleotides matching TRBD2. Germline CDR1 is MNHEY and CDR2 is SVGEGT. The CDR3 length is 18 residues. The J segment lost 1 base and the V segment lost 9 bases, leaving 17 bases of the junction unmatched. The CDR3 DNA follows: TGTGCCAGTACCACGTCGGCGGGGGGATCCGGATCCTACAATGAGCAGTTCTTC. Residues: CASTTSAGGSGSYNEQFF.

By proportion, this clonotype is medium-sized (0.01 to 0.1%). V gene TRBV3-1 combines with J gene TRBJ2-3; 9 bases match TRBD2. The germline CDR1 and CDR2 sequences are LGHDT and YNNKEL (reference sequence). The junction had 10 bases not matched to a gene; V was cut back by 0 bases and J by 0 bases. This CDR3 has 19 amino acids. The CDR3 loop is CASSQDFASGVDSTDTQYF. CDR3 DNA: TGTGCCAGCAGCCAAGACTTCGCTAGCGGGGTCGATAGCACAGATACGCAGTATTTT.